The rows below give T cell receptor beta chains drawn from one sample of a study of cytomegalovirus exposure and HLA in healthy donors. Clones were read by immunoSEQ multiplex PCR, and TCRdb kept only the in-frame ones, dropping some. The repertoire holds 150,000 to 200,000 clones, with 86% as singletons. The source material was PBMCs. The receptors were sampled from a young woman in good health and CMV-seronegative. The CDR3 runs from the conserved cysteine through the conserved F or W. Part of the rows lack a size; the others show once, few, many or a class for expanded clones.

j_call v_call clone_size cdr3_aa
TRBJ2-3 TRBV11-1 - CASSLYAENTDTQYF
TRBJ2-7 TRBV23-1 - CASSPGVHYEQYF
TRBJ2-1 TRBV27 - CASSLPGQGFYNEQFF
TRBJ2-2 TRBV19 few CASNSGAAPTGELFF
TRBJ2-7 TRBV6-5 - CASLGNRGSQEQYF
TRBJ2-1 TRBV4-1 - CASSHSLAGGPYEQFF
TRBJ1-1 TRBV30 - CAWSAQPNTEAFF
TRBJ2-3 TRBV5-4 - CASRSRTGEGTRMYF
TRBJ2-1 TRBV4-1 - CASSQAGLAGSLGYNEQFF
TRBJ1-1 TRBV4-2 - CASSLDSNRVRDTEAFF
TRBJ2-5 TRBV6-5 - CASSYSKRGAGTQYF
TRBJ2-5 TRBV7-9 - CARTQGSEETQYF
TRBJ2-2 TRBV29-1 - CSVAAGGPGELFF
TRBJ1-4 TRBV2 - CASSKDRDREKLFF
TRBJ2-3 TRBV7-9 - CASSLDVTGSTDTQYF
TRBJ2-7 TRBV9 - CASSLNPGLAGGREQYF
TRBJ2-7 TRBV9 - CASKYTTEAHEQYF
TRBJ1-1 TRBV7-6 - CASSPFQGTPEGGQAFF
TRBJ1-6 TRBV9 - CASSLWDRGPGNSPLHF
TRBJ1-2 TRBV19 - CATNRDRNYGYTF
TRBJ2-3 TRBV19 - CASSSQGAWGTDTQYF
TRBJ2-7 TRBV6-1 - CASSEWGTGYEQYF
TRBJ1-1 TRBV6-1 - CASSENRGTEAFF
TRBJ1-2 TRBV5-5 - CASSPNFPAANYGYTF
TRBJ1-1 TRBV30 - CAWTYRDRYTEAFF
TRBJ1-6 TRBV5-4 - CASSLPNSGSSYNSPLHF
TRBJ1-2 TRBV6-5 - CASSPTVAAAIGYTF
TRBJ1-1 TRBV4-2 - CASSQDKNTEAFF
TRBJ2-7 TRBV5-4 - CASSREVTGAYEQYF
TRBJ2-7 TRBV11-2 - CASSPQVGYEQYF
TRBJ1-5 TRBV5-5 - CASSWTGDQPQHF
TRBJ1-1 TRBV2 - CASHFDRLNTEAFF
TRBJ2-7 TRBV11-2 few CASRPGLAGFTYEQYF
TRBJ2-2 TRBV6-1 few CASSWTRGELFF
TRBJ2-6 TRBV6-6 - CASSYGSSGANVLTF
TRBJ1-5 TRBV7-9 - CASSQETANQPQHF
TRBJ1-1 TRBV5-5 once CASSPGTGGNTEAFF
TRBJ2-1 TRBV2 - CASSQTGTPTGEQFF
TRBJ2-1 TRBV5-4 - CASSLEGTTGYNEQFF
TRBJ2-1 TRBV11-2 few CASGWVRNEQFF
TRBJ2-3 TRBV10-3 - CAISVESGGVTDTQYF
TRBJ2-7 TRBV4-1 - CASSHGGGSYEQYF
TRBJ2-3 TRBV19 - CASSRGLFGQESTDTQYF
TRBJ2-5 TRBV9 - CASSVGSLGGGLETQYF
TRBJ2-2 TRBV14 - CASSQGQGDGELFF
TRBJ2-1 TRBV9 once CASSLEGSYNEQFF
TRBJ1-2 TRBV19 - CASAGTYGYTF
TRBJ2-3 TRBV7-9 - CASSKSSGRSDTQYF
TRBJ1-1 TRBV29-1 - CSVESLAGSTEAFF
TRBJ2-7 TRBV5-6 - CASSSGYEQYF
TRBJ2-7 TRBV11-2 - CASTPYRLNYEQYF
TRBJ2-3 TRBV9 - CASSSPTGVRADTQYF
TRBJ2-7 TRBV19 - CASSTDRDTTTAGYEQYF
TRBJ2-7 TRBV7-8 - CASSLVMYTFTGYEQYF
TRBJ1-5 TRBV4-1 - CASSQDLQGMGNQPQHF
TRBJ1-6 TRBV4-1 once CASSLRDRGLEGSPLHF
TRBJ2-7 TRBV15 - CATSSGQSYEQYF
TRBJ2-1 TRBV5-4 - CASSQSSGGAINEQFF
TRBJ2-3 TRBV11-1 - CASSQPSVPSTDTQYF
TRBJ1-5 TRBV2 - CASKSTGSNQPQHF